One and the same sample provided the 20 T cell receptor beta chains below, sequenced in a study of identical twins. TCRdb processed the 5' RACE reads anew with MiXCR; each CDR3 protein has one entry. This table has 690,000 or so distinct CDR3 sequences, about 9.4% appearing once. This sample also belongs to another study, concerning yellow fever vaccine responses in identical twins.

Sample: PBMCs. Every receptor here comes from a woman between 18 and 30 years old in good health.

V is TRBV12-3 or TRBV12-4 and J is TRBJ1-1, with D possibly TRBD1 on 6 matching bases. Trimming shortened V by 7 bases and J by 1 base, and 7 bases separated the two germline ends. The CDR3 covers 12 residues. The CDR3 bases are TGTGCCAGCAACAGGGCGAACACTGAAGCTTTCTTT. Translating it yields CASNRANTEAFF.

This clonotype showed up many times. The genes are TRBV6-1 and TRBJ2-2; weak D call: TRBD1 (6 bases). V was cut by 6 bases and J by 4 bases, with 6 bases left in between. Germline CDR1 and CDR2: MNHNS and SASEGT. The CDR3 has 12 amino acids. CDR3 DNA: TGTGCCAGCAGACAGGGCACCGGGGAGCTGTTTTTT. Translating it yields CASRQGTGELFF.

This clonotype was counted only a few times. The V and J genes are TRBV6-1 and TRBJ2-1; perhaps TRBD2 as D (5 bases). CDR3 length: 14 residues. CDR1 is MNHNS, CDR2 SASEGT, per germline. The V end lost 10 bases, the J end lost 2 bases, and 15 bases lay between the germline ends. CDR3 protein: CAIRGPSPYNEQFF. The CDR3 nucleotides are TGTGCCATCCGAGGACCTAGCCCCTACAATGAGCAGTTCTTC.

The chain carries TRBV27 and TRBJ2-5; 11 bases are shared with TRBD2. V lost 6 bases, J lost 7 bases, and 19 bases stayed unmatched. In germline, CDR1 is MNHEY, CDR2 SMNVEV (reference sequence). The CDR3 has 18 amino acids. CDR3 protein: CASSYTRFSGRALGTQYF. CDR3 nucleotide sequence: TGTGCCAGCAGCTACACTCGTTTTAGCGGGAGGGCCCTCGGGACCCAGTACTTC.

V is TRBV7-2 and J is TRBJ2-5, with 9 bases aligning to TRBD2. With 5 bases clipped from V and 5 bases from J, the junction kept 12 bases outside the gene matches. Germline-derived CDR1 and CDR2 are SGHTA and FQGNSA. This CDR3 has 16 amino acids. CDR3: CASSLWGGGAEETQYF. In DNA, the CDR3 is TGTGCCAGCAGCCTATGGGGCGGGGGGGCCGAGGAGACCCAGTACTTC.

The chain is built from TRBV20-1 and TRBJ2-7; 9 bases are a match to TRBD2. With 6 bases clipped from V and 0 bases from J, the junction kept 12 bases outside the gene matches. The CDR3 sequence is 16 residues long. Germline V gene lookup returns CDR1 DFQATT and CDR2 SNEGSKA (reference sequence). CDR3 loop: CSASVRGGSSSYEQYF. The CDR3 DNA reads TGCAGTGCGTCGGTGCGGGGGGGTTCTTCCTCCTACGAGCAGTACTTC.

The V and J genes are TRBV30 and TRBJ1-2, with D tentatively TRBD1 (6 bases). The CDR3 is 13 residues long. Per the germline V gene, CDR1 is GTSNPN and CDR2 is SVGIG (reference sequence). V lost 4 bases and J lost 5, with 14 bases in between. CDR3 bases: TGTGCCTGGACTCAGGGGTTGGAGTATGGCTACACCTTC. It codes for CAWTQGLEYGYTF.

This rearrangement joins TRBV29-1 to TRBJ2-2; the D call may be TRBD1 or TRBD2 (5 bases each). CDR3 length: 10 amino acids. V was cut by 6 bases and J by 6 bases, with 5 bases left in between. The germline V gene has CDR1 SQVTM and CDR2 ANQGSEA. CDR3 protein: CSVGAGELFF. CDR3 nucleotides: TGCAGCGTGGGGGCCGGGGAGCTGTTTTTT.

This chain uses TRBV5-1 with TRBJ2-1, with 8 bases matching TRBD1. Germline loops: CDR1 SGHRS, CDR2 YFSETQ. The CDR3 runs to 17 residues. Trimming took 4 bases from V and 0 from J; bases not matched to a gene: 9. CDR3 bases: TGCGCCAGCAGCACAGACAGGGGTCAGAGCTCCTACAATGAGCAGTTCTTC. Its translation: CASSTDRGQSSYNEQFF.

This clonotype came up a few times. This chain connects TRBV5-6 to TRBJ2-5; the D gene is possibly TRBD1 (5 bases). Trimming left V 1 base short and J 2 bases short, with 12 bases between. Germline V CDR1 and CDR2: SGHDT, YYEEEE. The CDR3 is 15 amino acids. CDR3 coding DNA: TGTGCCAGCAGCTTGAGTCGGACACTTCAAGAGACCCAGTACTTC. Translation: CASSLSRTLQETQYF.

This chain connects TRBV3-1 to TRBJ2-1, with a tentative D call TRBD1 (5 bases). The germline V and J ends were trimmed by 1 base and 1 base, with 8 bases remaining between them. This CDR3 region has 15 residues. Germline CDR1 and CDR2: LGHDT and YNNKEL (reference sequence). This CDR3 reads CASSQGRESYNEQFF. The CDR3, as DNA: TGTGCCAGCAGCCAAGGCAGGGAATCCTACAATGAGCAGTTCTTC.

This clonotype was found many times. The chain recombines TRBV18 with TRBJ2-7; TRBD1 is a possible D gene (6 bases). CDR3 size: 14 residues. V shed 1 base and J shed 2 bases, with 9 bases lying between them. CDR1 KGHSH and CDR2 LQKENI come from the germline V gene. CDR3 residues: CASSPLEGAYEQYF. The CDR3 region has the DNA TGTGCCAGCTCACCACTTGAGGGGGCCTACGAGCAGTACTTC.

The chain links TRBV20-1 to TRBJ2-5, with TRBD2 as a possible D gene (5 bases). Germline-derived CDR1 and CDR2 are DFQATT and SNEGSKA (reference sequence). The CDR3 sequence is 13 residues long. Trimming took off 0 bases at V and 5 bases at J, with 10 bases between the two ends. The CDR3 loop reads CSARESGKETQYF. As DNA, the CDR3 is TGCAGTGCTAGAGAGTCGGGGAAGGAGACCCAGTACTTC.

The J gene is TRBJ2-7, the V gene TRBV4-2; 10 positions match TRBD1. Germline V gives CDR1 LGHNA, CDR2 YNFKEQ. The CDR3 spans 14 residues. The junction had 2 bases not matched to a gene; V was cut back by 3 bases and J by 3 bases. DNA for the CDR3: TGTGCCAGCAGCCAGACAGGGGGCGGCTACGAGCAGTACTTC. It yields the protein CASSQTGGGYEQYF.

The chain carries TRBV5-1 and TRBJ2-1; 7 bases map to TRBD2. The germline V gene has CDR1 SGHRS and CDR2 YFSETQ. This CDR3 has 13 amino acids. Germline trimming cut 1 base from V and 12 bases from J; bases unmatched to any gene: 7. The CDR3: CASSLHLGEGQFF. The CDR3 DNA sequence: TGCGCCAGCAGCTTGCATCTTGGGGAGGGGCAGTTCTTC.

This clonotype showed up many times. The CDR3: CASSPPANEKLFF. CDR3 DNA sequence: TGTGCCAGCAGCCCACCGGCTAATGAAAAACTGTTTTTT. V usage is TRBV7-9 and J usage is TRBJ1-4; D ambiguous. The ends were cut back, 5 bases at V and 3 bases at J, with 7 bases in the middle. Germline V gene sequence: CDR1 SEHNR, CDR2 FQNEAQ (reference sequence). The CDR3 length is 13 residues.

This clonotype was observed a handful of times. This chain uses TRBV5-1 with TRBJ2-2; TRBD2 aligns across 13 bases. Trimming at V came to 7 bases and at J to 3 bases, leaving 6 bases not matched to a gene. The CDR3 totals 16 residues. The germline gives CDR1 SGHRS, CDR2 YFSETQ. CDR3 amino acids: CASQLAGGPYTGELFF. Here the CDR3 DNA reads TGCGCCAGCCAACTAGCGGGGGGGCCGTACACCGGGGAGCTGTTTTTT.

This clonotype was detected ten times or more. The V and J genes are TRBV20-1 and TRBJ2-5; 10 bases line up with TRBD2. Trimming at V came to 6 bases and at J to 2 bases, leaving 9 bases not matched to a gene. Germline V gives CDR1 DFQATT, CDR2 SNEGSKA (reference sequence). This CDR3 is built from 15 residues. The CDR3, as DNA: TGCAGTGCACACCCCGGGACTAGCGTGCAAGAGACCCAGTACTTC. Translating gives CSAHPGTSVQETQYF.

CDR3 sequence (DNA): TGCAGTGCTAGCGGGGGGGTGGAAACTCGCCAAGAGACCCAGTACTTC. Amino acid sequence: CSASGGVETRQETQYF. The rearrangement joins TRBV20-1 to TRBJ2-5; 8 bases fit TRBD2. The CDR3 spans 16 residues. Germline-derived CDR1 and CDR2 are DFQATT and SNEGSKA (reference sequence). Trimming took 3 bases from V and 1 from J; bases not matched to a gene: 10.

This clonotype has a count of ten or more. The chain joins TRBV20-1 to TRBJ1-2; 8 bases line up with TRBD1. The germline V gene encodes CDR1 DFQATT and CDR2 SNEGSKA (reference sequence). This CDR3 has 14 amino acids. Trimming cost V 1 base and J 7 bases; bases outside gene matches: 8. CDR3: CSARVPGQEGGYTF. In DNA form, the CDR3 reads TGCAGTGCTAGAGTACCGGGACAGGAGGGTGGCTACACCTTC.